A selection of T cell receptor beta chains follows, all from one sample in a study of T cell responses to AZD1222 COVID-19 vaccine. Assay used: immunoSEQ multiplex PCR; TCRdb lists only in-frame clones, some missing. Here the sample spans around 150,000 clones, around nine tenths being singletons. This material consisted of peripheral blood, taken on day 0 of AZD1222 vaccination. These receptors were taken from an adult in good health. Both conserved end residues are part of each CDR3. The D gene is left open where the match is weak. Not every row has a clone size; where given, it reads once, few, many or a size class.

d_call	j_call	v_call	clone_size	cdr3_nt	cdr3_aa
TRBD2	TRBJ2-7	TRBV28	NA	TGTGCCAGCAGTGTTAGCGGGAGCTCCTACGAGCAGTACTTC	CASSVSGSSYEQYF
TRBD1	TRBJ2-7	TRBV19	once	TGTGCCAGTAGTATACCGGGACAGAGCTCCTACGAGCAGTACTTC	CASSIPGQSSYEQYF
TRBD2	TRBJ2-7	TRBV28	NA	TGTGCCAGCAGTGACGGACTAGCGGGAGCTCAAGAGCAGTACTTC	CASSDGLAGAQEQYF
NA	TRBJ2-5	TRBV9	NA	TGTGCCAGCAGCGTAGGTGGGGGCTATGAGACCCAGTACTTC	CASSVGGGYETQYF
NA	TRBJ1-4	TRBV27	NA	TGTGCCAGCAGTTTATGGGCGACTATGCGAAGTAGTGAAAAACTGTTTTTT	CASSLWATMRSSEKLFF
NA	TRBJ2-5	TRBV12-1	few	TGTGCCAGCAGCTTGACTAGCGGACAACGATACCAAGAGACCCAGTACTTC	CASSLTSGQRYQETQYF
TRBD2	TRBJ2-1	TRBV19	NA	TGTGCCAGTAGTCCTTCCAGGACTAGTGTGGATGAGCAGTTCTTC	CASSPSRTSVDEQFF
NA	TRBJ2-5	TRBV11-1	few	TGTGCCAGCAGCTTAAGGTCGGCGGTACTTCGAGAGACCCAGTACTTC	CASSLRSAVLRETQYF
TRBD1	TRBJ1-1	TRBV28	NA	TGTGCCAGCAGTTTATACGGGGCGGGACAGGGAAATCCTGAAGCTTTCTTT	CASSLYGAGQGNPEAFF
NA	TRBJ1-2	TRBV19	NA	TGTGCCAGTAGTATGGGTCCGTTTGGAGCTAACTATGGCTACACCTTC	CASSMGPFGANYGYTF
TRBD1	TRBJ2-2	TRBV2	NA	TGTGCCAGCAGTGAAGGGACAGGAGGAACCGGGGAGCTGTTTTTT	CASSEGTGGTGELFF